This TCR beta chain came from a study of beta chain features in type 1 diabetes. On this clone: Its antigen is currently unknown.

Notes on the study in general: The naive, central memory and Treg TCRB repertoires of patients appeared to be more similar to one another than those of healthy donors. In patients and controls equally, PCR might favor templates that are shorter. When VDJ junctions were examined, type 1 diabetes patients showed fewer insertions and more deletions.

Reverse transcription of all isolated RNA meant that expressed TCRB transcripts were sequenced. An average about 3.8 million reads came from naive, central memory and regulatory T cell samples. The protocol was immunoSEQ multiplex PCR, while the TCRdb copy is restricted to in-frame clones and leaves out a portion. Among 500,000 to 700,000 clones, around a sixth were seen once, and the ten largest hold about 0.093%. Germline trimming cut 0 bases from V and 4 bases from J; bases unmatched to any gene: 2. Germline assignment: CDR1 SGHDT and CDR2 YYEEEE. The CDR3 extends over 15 amino acids. The sample taken for sequencing was naive CD4+ T cells from blood. This receptor was taken from a man in his late teens or twenties in good health. The J gene is TRBJ1-5, the V gene TRBV5-6; 9 bases are a match to TRBD1. The CDR3 DNA reads as TGTGCCAGCAGCTTGGAGACAGGGGGTAATCAGCCCCAGCATTTT. This sequence encodes CASSLETGGNQPQHF.